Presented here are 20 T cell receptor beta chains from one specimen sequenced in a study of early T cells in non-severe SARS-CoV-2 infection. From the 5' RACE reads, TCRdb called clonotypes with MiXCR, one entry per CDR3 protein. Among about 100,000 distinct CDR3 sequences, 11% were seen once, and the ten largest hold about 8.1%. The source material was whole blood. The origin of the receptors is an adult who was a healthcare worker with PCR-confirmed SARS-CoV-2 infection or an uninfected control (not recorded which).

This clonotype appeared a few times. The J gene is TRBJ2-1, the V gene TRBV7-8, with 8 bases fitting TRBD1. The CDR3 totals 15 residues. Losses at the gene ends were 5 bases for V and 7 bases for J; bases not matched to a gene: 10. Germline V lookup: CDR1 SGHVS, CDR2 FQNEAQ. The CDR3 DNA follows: TGTGCCAGCAGCGCTGGACAGGGTTCCGCTAATGAGCAGTTCTTC. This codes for CASSAGQGSANEQFF. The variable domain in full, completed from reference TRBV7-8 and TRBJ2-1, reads GAGVSQSPRYKVAKRGQDVALRCDPISGHVSLFWYQQALGQGPEFLTYFQNEAQLDKSGLPSDRFFAERPEGSVSTLKIQRTQQEDSAVYLCASSAGQGSANEQFFGPGTRLTVL.

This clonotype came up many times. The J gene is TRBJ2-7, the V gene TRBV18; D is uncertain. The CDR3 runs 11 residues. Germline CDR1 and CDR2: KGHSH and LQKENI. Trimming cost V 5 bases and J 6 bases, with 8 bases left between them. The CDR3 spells CASSVGSEQYF. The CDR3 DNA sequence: TGTGCCAGCTCAGTCGGCTCCGAGCAGTACTTC.

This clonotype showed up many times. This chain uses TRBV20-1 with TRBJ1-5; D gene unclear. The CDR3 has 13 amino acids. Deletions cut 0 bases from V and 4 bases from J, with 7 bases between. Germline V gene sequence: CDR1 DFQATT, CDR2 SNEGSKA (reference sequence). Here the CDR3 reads CSARETGNQPQHF. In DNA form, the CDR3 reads TGCAGTGCTAGAGAGACGGGGAATCAGCCCCAGCATTTT.

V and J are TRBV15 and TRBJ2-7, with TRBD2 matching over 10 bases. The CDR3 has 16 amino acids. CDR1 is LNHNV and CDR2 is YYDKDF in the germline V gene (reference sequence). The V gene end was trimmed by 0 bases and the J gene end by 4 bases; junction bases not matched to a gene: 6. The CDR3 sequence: CATSRESSGSWYEQYF. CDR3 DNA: TGTGCCACCAGCAGAGAATCTAGCGGGAGTTGGTACGAGCAGTACTTC.

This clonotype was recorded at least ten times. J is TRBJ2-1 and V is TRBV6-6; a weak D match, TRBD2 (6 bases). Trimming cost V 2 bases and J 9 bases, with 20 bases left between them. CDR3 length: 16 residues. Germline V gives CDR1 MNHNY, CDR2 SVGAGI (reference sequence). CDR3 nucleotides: TGTGCCAGCAGTTACACAAGACTAGGCGCGGGGCCTGAGCAGTTCTTC. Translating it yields CASSYTRLGAGPEQFF.

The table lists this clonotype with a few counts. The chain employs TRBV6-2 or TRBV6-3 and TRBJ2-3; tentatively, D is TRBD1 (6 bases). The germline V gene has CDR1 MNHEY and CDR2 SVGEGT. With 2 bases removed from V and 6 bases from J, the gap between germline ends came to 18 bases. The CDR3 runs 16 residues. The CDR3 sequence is CASSYTGTSLSDTQYF. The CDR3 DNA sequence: TGTGCCAGCAGTTACACAGGGACCTCTTTGTCTGATACGCAGTATTTT.

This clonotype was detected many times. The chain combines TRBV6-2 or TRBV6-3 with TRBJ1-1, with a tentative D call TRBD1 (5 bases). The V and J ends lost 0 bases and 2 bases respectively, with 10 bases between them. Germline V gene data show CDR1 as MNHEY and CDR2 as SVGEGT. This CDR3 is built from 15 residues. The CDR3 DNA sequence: TGTGCCAGCAGTTACTCTGCGACAGTCAACACTGAAGCTTTCTTT. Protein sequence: CASSYSATVNTEAFF.

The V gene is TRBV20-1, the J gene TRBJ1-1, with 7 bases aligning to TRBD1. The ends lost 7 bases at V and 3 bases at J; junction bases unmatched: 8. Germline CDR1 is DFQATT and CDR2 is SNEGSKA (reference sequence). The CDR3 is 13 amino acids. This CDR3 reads CSVRGGADTEAFF. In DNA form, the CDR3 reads TGCAGTGTCAGAGGGGGCGCGGACACTGAAGCTTTCTTT.

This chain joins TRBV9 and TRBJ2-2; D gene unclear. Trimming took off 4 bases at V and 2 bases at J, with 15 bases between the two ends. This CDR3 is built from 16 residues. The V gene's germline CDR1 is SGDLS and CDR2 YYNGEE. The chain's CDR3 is CASSPRLEPNTGELFF. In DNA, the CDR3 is TGTGCCAGCAGCCCAAGACTGGAGCCAAACACCGGGGAGCTGTTTTTT.

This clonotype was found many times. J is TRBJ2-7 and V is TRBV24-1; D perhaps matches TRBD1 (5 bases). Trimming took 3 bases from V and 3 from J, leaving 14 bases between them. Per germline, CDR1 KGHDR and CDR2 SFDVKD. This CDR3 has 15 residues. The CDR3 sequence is CATSDPRQSYYEQYF. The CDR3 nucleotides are TGTGCCACCAGTGATCCAAGACAGAGTTACTACGAGCAGTACTTC.

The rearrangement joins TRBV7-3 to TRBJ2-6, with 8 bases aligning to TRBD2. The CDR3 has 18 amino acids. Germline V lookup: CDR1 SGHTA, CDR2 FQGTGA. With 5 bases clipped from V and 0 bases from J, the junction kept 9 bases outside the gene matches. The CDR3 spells CASSRSSGSYSGANVLTF. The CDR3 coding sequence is TGTGCCAGCAGCCGGTCAAGCGGGAGCTACTCTGGGGCCAACGTCCTGACTTTC.

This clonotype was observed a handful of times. DNA of the CDR3: TGTGCCAGCAGCTCCGTCAGGGGTTTCTCCTACGAGCAGTACTTC. This gives the protein CASSSVRGFSYEQYF. V and J are TRBV11-2 and TRBJ2-7; the D gene is possibly TRBD1 (6 bases). The CDR3 is made up of 15 amino acids. The germline V and J ends were trimmed by 4 bases and 0 bases, with 13 bases remaining between them. From germline, CDR1 is SGHAT and CDR2 FQNNGV.

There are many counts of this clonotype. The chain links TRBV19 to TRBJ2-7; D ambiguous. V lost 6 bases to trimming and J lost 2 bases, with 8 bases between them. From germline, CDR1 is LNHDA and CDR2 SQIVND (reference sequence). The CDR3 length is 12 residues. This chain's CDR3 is CASSGGAYEQYF. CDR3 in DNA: TGTGCCAGTAGCGGTGGAGCCTACGAGCAGTACTTC.

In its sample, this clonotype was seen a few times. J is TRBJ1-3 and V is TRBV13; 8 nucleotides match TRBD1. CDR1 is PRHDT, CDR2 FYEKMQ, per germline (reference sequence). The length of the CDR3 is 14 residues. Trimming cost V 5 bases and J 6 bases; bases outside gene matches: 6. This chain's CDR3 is CASSSRTGKNTIYF. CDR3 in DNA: TGTGCCAGCAGCAGCCGGACAGGGAAAAACACCATATATTTT.

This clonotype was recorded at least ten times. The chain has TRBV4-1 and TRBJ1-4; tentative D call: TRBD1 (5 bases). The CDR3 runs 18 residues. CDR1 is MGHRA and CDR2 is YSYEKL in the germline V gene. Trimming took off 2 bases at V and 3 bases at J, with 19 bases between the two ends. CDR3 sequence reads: CASSQRIIGAASNEKLFF. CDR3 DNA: TGCGCCAGCAGCCAAAGGATCATCGGGGCCGCCTCTAATGAAAAACTGTTTTTT.

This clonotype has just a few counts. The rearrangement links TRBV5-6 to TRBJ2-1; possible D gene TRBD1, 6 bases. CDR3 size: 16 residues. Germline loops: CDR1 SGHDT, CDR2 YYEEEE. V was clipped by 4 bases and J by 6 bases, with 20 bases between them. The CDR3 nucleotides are TGTGCCAGCAGCGCCCACGACAGGCCTAACAGCAATGAGCAGTTCTTC. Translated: CASSAHDRPNSNEQFF.

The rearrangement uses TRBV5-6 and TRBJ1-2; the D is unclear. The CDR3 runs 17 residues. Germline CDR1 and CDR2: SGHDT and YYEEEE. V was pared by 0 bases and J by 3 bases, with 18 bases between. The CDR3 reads CASSLAQFSATYYGYTF. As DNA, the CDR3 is TGTGCCAGCAGCTTGGCCCAGTTTTCGGCCACTTACTATGGCTACACCTTC.

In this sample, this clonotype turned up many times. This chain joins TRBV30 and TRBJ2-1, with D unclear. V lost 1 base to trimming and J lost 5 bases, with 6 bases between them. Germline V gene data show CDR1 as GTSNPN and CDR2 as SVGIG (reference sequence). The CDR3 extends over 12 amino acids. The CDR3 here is CAWSAVDNEQFF. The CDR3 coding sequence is TGTGCCTGGAGTGCGGTCGACAATGAGCAGTTCTTC.

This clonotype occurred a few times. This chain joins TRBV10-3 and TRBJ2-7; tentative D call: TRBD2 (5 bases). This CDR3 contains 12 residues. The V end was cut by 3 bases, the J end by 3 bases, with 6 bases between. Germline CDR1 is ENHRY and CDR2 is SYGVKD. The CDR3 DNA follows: TGTGCCATCAGTGATGAGGGCTACGAGCAGTACTTC. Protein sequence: CAISDEGYEQYF.

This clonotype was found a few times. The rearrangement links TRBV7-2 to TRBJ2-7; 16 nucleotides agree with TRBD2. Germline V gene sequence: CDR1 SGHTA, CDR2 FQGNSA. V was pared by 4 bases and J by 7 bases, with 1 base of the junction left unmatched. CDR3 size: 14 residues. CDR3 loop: CASSSGLAGGEQYF. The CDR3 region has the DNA TGTGCCAGCAGCTCGGGACTAGCGGGAGGGGAGCAGTACTTC.